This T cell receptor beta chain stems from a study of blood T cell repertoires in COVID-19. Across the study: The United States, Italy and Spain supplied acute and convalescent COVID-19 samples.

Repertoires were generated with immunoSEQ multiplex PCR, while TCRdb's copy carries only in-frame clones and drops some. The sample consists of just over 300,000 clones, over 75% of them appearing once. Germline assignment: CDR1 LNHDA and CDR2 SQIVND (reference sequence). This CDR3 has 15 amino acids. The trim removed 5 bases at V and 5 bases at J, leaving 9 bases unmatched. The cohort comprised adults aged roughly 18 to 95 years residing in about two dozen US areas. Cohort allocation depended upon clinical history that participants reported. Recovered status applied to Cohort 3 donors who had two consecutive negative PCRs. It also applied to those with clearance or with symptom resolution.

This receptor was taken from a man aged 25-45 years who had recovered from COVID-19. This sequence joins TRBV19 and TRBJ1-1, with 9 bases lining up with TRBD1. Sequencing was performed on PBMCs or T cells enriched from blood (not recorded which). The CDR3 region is CASSDGQGRKTEAFF. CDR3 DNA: TGTGCCAGTAGTGATGGACAGGGGAGAAAGACTGAAGCTTTCTTT. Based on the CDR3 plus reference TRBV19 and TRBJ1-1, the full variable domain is DGGITQSPKYLFRKEGQNVTLSCEQNLNHDAMYWYRQDPGQGLRLIYYSQIVNDFQKGDIAEGYSVSREKKESFPLTVTSAQKNPTAFYLCASSDGQGRKTEAFFGQGTRLTVV.